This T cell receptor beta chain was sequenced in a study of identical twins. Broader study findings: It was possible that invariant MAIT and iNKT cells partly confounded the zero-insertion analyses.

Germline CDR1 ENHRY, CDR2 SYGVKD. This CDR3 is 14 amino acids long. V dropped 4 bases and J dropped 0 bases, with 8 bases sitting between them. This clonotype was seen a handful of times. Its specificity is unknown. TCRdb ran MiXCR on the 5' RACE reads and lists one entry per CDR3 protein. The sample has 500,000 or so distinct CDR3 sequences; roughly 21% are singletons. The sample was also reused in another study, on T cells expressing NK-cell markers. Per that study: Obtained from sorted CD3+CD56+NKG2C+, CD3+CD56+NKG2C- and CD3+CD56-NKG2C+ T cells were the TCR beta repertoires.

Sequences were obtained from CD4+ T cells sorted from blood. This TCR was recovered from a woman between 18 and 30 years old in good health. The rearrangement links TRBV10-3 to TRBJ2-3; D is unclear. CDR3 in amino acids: CAISGPTSTDTQYF. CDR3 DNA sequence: TGTGCCATCAGTGGACCAACCAGCACAGATACGCAGTATTTT.